Listed below are T cell receptor beta chains from one sample, sequenced in a study of blood T cell repertoires in COVID-19. TCRdb keeps only in-frame clones here, not all; method: immunoSEQ multiplex PCR. The table shows 95,000 to 110,000 clones, with roughly nine tenths occurring only once. Specimen: peripheral blood. These receptors all come from a woman aged 80 or older in a cohort sampled during active COVID-19. The CDR3 runs from the conserved cysteine through the conserved F or W. Fields, in order: J gene, V gene, clone size, D gene, CDR3 DNA, CDR3 protein. A D gene is named only where the DNA matches it firmly. Not every row has a clone size; where given, it reads once, few, many or a size class.

TRBJ2-1	TRBV6-5	.	TRBD2	TGTGCCAGCAGTCTTAGCGGGGTGCCGGAGCAGTTCTTC	CASSLSGVPEQFF
TRBJ2-7	TRBV11-2	once	TRBD1	TGTGCCAGCAGCCTCCGCGGGACAGGGGTCGGGGAGCAGTACTTC	CASSLRGTGVGEQYF
TRBJ2-5	TRBV6-6	once	.	TGTGCCAGCAGTTCCTTCGGGGAAGTAATAGAGACCCAGTACTTC	CASSSFGEVIETQYF
TRBJ2-2	TRBV5-6	.	.	TGTGCCAGCAGCTTGGCTTATATCACCGGGGAGCTGTTTTTT	CASSLAYITGELFF
TRBJ2-7	TRBV7-8	.	.	TGTGCCAGCAGCCTCACCCATGGACAGTACGAGCAGTACTTC	CASSLTHGQYEQYF
TRBJ2-2	TRBV19	.	TRBD1	TGTGCCAGTAGTATCCGGACAGGGGTGAGGACCGGGGAGCTGTTTTTT	CASSIRTGVRTGELFF
TRBJ2-2	TRBV7-3	.	.	TGTGCCAGCAGCTTAGGGTCCGGGAGCACCGGGGAGCTGTTTTTT	CASSLGSGSTGELFF
TRBJ1-2	TRBV18	.	TRBD1	TGTGCCAGCTCGACCGGGACAGGGGGCCTGAACTATGGCTACACCTTC	CASSTGTGGLNYGYTF
TRBJ1-5	TRBV4-1	.	.	TGCGCCAGCAGCCAGCTCCGGGACATGAGGCGATACAATCAGCCCCAGCATTTT	CASSQLRDMRRYNQPQHF
TRBJ1-2	TRBV7-9	.	.	TGTGCCAGCAGCTTAACCGCGGGGGCTAACTATGGCTACACCTTC	CASSLTAGANYGYTF
TRBJ1-4	TRBV5-1	.	.	TGCGCCAGCAGCCGGGACACTCTTAATGAAAAACTGTTTTTT	CASSRDTLNEKLFF
TRBJ2-7	TRBV7-9	.	.	TGTGCCAGCAGCTTAGATGGCCCGAACGAGCAGTACTTC	CASSLDGPNEQYF
TRBJ1-2	TRBV28	.	.	TGTGCCAGCAAGGGAGGGACCTATGGCTACACCTTC	CASKGGTYGYTF
TRBJ2-1	TRBV5-4	.	.	TGTGCCAGCATCGACCAACAGTTCTCCTCCTACAATGAGCAGTTCTTC	CASIDQQFSSYNEQFF
TRBJ2-7	TRBV27	.	TRBD1	TGTGCCAGCAAGTCTGGGACAGACTCCTACGAGCAGTACTTC	CASKSGTDSYEQYF
TRBJ2-3	TRBV3-1/TRBV3-2	.	TRBD2	TGTGCCACCTCAGTAGCGGGAGGGCCATTAGATACGCAGTATTTT	CATSVAGGPLDTQYF
TRBJ1-2	TRBV5-1	.	.	TGCGCCAGCAGCTTGGGTCAAACACCCTCATATGGCTACACCTTC	CASSLGQTPSYGYTF
TRBJ2-2	TRBV6-6	.	TRBD1	TGTGCCAGCAGGCTGACAGGGTCCACCGGGGAGCTGTTTTTT	CASRLTGSTGELFF
TRBJ2-1	TRBV3-1/TRBV3-2	.	.	TGTGCCAGCAGCCAGGGACTTTTCAATGAGCAGTTCTTC	CASSQGLFNEQFF
TRBJ2-2	TRBV15	.	.	TGTGCCACCAGCAGAGATCTGGCGGCCGTCACCGGGGAGCTGTTTTTT	CATSRDLAAVTGELFF
TRBJ2-1	TRBV24-1	.	.	TGTGCCACCAGTGGCGGGGAAGCTTACAATGAGCAGTTCTTC	CATSGGEAYNEQFF
TRBJ1-5	TRBV18	.	.	TGTGCCAGCTCACGGGACAACAATCAGCCCCAGCATTTT	CASSRDNNQPQHF
TRBJ2-3	TRBV11-2	.	TRBD1	TGTGCCAGCAGACGGGACAGTACAGATACGCAGTATTTT	CASRRDSTDTQYF
TRBJ1-4	TRBV6-6	.	.	TGTGCCAGCAGTCCAAAGCTTCTGAGGACAGCAACTAATGAAAAACTGTTTTTT	CASSPKLLRTATNEKLFF
TRBJ1-3	TRBV4-1	.	.	TGCGCCAGCAGCCAACCCGAGGGGGACACCATATATTTT	CASSQPEGDTIYF
TRBJ1-4	TRBV5-4	.	.	TGTGCCAGCAGCTTGGGGGGGGAAACAGGAGCCCTTGGTGAAAAACTGTTTTTT	CASSLGGETGALGEKLFF
TRBJ2-1	TRBV7-9	.	TRBD2	TGTGCCAGCAGCTTAGGTGGATCGGGGGGTGGTGAGCAGTTCTTC	CASSLGGSGGGEQFF
TRBJ2-1	TRBV29-1	.	.	TGCAGCGGAAATAGCGCTGGAGGGATCGGGCAGTTCTTC	CSGNSAGGIGQFF
TRBJ1-2	TRBV6-5	once	.	TGTGCCAGCACCCTTCAAGGGGGGGACTATGGCTACACCTTC	CASTLQGGDYGYTF
TRBJ1-1	TRBV9	.	TRBD1	TGTGCCAGCAGCGTAGGGGGACAGGGGAACGCTGAAGCTTTCTTT	CASSVGGQGNAEAFF
TRBJ2-7	TRBV5-4	.	TRBD2	TGTGCCATGGGGGGTACTAGCGGGGGATACGAGCAGTACTTC	CAMGGTSGGYEQYF
TRBJ2-4	TRBV27	.	.	TGTGCCAGCAGTACGCAGGGAGGGGGCATTCAGTACTTC	CASSTQGGGIQYF
TRBJ2-1	TRBV5-1	.	TRBD2	TGCGCCAGCAGCTCACCAAGCGGGAGCTCCTACAATGAGCAGTTCTTC	CASSSPSGSSYNEQFF
TRBJ2-2	TRBV7-3	.	TRBD1	TGTGCCAGCAGCACGACAGGGATAGGAAACACCGGGGAGCTGTTTTTT	CASSTTGIGNTGELFF
TRBJ1-5	TRBV19	.	.	TGTGCCAGTAGTATTTTGGGCGGAAAGGGGTATCAGCCCCAGCATTTT	CASSILGGKGYQPQHF
TRBJ1-1	TRBV21-1	.	.	TGTGCCAGCAGCAAAGATCCTGGGACAGGGACCACTGAAGCTTTCTTT	CASSKDPGTGTTEAFF
TRBJ2-5	TRBV18	.	TRBD2	TGTGCCAGCTCACCTAGGACTAGCGGGACTCTGTACTTC	CASSPRTSGTLYF
TRBJ2-3	TRBV7-9	.	.	TGTGCCAGCAGCTCCCGGTTGGCAGATACGCAGTATTTT	CASSSRLADTQYF
TRBJ2-3	TRBV6-5	.	TRBD2	TGTGCCAGCCTCCTAGCGGGAGGGACAGATACGCAGTATTTT	CASLLAGGTDTQYF
TRBJ2-3	TRBV29-1	once	.	TGCAGCGCAGAAGCCGGGGGAGGCACAGATACGCAGTATTTT	CSAEAGGGTDTQYF
TRBJ1-1	TRBV14	.	.	TGTGCCAGCAGCCACCGACTCTCGCGGGGGGACACTGAAGCTTTCTTT	CASSHRLSRGDTEAFF
TRBJ2-2	TRBV2	.	.	TGTGCCAGCGGCCGTCAGGGTGAGCCCGGGGAGCTGTTTTTT	CASGRQGEPGELFF
TRBJ2-7	TRBV20-1	.	TRBD2	TGCTCCGGACTAGCTCTCCTCGAGCAGTACTTC	CSGLALLEQYF